What follows are 9 T cell receptor beta chains derived from one specimen sequenced in a study of control samples from healthy donors and cancer patients. Method: immunoSEQ multiplex PCR; TCRdb's copy keeps in-frame clones and lacks some. The table includes 130,000 to 150,000 clones, more than 90% detected once. Specimen: blood. These receptors were collected from a man younger than 45 in good health.

The V call is TRBV10-3, the J call TRBJ2-7; D not resolved. CDR1 and CDR2 from the germline V gene are ENHRY and SYGVKD. This CDR3 region has 13 residues. V was pared by 2 bases and J by 1 base, with 6 bases between. In nucleotides, the CDR3 is TGTGCCATCAGTGAGAGAAGTTCCTACGAGCAGTACTTC. It encodes CAISERSSYEQYF.

The chain is built from TRBV25-1 and TRBJ1-6; D unclear. CDR3 length equals 15 residues. Germline CDR1 reads MGHDK; CDR2 reads SYGVNS. Trimming took off 1 base at V and 0 bases at J, with 4 bases between the two ends. The DNA of the CDR3 is TGTGCCAGCAGTGAATTTAGCTCCTATAATTCACCCCTCCACTTT. This translates into CASSEFSSYNSPLHF.

A note on this clone: The same CDR3 also results from other DNA sequences found in this sample. The V and J genes are TRBV27 and TRBJ1-2, with D possibly being TRBD1 (5 bases). CDR3 length equals 13 residues. The germline gives CDR1 MNHEY, CDR2 SMNVEV (reference sequence). Trimming removed 3 bases at V and 3 bases at J, with 8 bases between. CDR3 in DNA: TGTGCCAGCAGTTTGGGAGGGGACTATGGCTACACCTTC. Protein sequence: CASSLGGDYGYTF.

In DNA form, the CDR3 reads TGTGCCAGCAGTGAAATGGGACCCCCGAATGACTACGGAGCTTTCTTT. Encoded protein: CASSEMGPPNDYGAFF. This sequence joins TRBV2 and TRBJ1-1; possible D gene TRBD1, 5 bases. The CDR3 consists of 16 residues. The germline CDR1 and CDR2 sequences are SNHLY and FYNNEI. V dropped 2 bases and J dropped 10 bases, with 23 bases sitting between them.

This chain connects TRBV6-5 to TRBJ2-6, with D uncertain. The CDR3 has 15 residues. Germline V gene lookup returns CDR1 MNHEY and CDR2 SVGAGI. The V and J ends lost 8 bases and 0 bases respectively, with 11 bases between them. The CDR3 nucleotides are TGTGCCAGCTCTGAGGACGTCTCTGGGGCCAACGTCCTGACTTTC. This gives the protein CASSEDVSGANVLTF.

This chain links TRBV6-5 with TRBJ2-1, with 8 bases aligning to TRBD2. CDR3 length equals 14 residues. Trimming removed 4 bases from V and 7 bases from J; junction bases left unmatched: 6. Per the germline V gene, CDR1 is MNHEY and CDR2 is SVGAGI. The CDR3 coding sequence is TGTGCCAGCAGTTCGGGGGGGCCGACGAATGAGCAGTTCTTC. Translated: CASSSGGPTNEQFF.

J is TRBJ1-4 and V is TRBV29-1; 7 nucleotides line up with TRBD1. V lost 3 bases, J lost 6 bases, and 13 bases stayed unmatched. Per the germline V gene, CDR1 is SQVTM and CDR2 is ANQGSEA. CDR3 size: 16 residues. The CDR3 DNA reads as TGCAGCGTTGAGGGTAAAAGCGGGACAGATCATGAAAAACTGTTTTTT. This translates into CSVEGKSGTDHEKLFF.

This chain uses TRBV28 with TRBJ1-2; no reliable D call. Germline CDR1 and CDR2: MDHEN and SYDVKM. V lost 4 bases and J lost 2, with 17 bases in between. The CDR3 is made up of 16 amino acids. The CDR3 nucleotides read TGTGCCAGCAGTTCGCCGCGGCCGGGGTTAAACTATGGCTACACCTTC. This translates into CASSSPRPGLNYGYTF.

The chain carries TRBV9 and TRBJ2-7, with 7 bases matching TRBD2. Per the germline V gene, CDR1 is SGDLS and CDR2 is YYNGEE. CDR3 length: 13 residues. Losses at the gene ends were 5 bases for V and 7 bases for J; bases not matched to a gene: 9. The CDR3 sequence: CASSRGGPEEQYF. Written as DNA, the CDR3 is TGTGCCAGCAGTCGCGGGGGTCCGGAAGAGCAGTACTTC.